This TCR beta chain was found in a study of PD-1 blockade in classical Hodgkin lymphoma. Sample time point: cycle 4 day 1 (C4D1), after five to seven weeks of nivolumab. Brentuximab vedotin exposure varied, and every patient relapsed after autologous stem cell transplantation. This clone came up a few times. Measured with immunoSEQ multiplex PCR; TCRdb has only the in-frame clones, and not every one. The sample yields approximately 84,000 clones, over 80% seen once. Trimming removed 3 bases at V and 8 bases at J, with 16 bases between. CDR1 is GTSNPN and CDR2 is SVGIG in the germline V gene (reference sequence). The CDR3 has 13 amino acids.

The starting material was peripheral blood mononuclear cells (PBMCs), obtained before the fourth cycle of nivolumab. The chain recombines TRBV30 with TRBJ1-1; D might be TRBD1 (6 bases). The sequence was collected from a human donor with classical Hodgkin lymphoma. The DNA for the CDR3 is TGTGCCTGGAGGCCCCTCTCAGGGGCCGAAGCTTTCTTT. It codes for CAWRPLSGAEAFF.